The 22 T cell receptor beta chains below come from one sample, sequenced in a study of T cells in localized non-small cell lung cancer. Produced via immunoSEQ multiplex PCR; TCRdb's table is partial and in-frame only. In the table there are about 40,000 clones, around 86% of which are singletons. Sequenced here: peripheral blood mononuclear cells, sampled before any cancer treatment. The receptors stem from a male donor at least 60 years old with stage II lung adenocarcinoma.

As concerns this clone: The limits of the CDR3 on the DNA are not certain, so only TCRdb's listed CDR3 is given. This chain links TRBV5-1 with TRBJ2-5; the table's D gene call, TRBD2, was not cross checked with the DNA. The CDR3 is 13 residues long, counting both termini. Germline-derived CDR1 and CDR2 are SGHRS and YFSETQ. CDR3 protein: CASSFGPGETQYF.

The V and J genes are TRBV19 and TRBJ1-4, with D perhaps TRBD1 (5 bases). Per the germline V gene, CDR1 is LNHDA and CDR2 is SQIVND (reference sequence). The length of the CDR3 is 17 residues. The V end lost 6 bases, the J end lost 0 bases, and 17 bases lay between the germline ends. The CDR3 bases are TGTGCCAGTAGCTTCTATCGGACACTCGCAACTAATGAAAAACTGTTTTTT. It encodes CASSFYRTLATNEKLFF.

This clone has only one observation. J is TRBJ2-7 and V is TRBV4-3, with a weak D call TRBD1 (5 bases). The CDR3 is made up of 16 amino acids. V dropped 0 bases and J dropped 0 bases, with 12 bases sitting between them. Germline V lookup: CDR1 LGHNA, CDR2 YSLEER. CDR3 nucleotide sequence: TGCGCCAGCAGCCAAGATCCGTTACAGGTCTCCTACGAGCAGTACTTC. Translation gives CASSQDPLQVSYEQYF.

The rearrangement links TRBV7-2 to TRBJ1-4, with D possibly matching TRBD1 (5 bases). Germline V gives CDR1 SGHTA, CDR2 FQGNSA. CDR3 length equals 15 residues. Trimming cost V 5 bases and J 5 bases, with 15 bases left between them. The CDR3 sequence: CASSRGDSRNEKLFF. The CDR3 DNA reads TGTGCCAGCAGCCGAGGGGACTCGAGGAATGAAAAACTGTTTTTT.

The chain is built from TRBV10-3 and TRBJ2-3; the match to TRBD2 covers 7 bases. This CDR3 spans 14 amino acids. The V and J ends lost 11 bases and 3 bases, in that order; junction bases with no gene match: 11. Germline V gives CDR1 ENHRY, CDR2 SYGVKD. Written as DNA, the CDR3 is TGTGCCCTTAGTCGGCTAGCGGATACAGATACGCAGTATTTT. It is translated as CALSRLADTDTQYF.

The CDR3 here is CASSQGGGGAYEQYF. DNA of the CDR3: TGTGCCAGCAGCCAAGGTGGAGGGGGGGCCTACGAGCAGTACTTC. V and J are TRBV14 and TRBJ2-7; TRBD2 is a possible D gene (7 bases). The V and J ends lost 1 base and 2 bases respectively, with 12 bases between them. This CDR3 is 15 amino acids long. Germline CDR1 reads SGHDN; CDR2 reads FVKESK.

This clone was recorded only once. V gene TRBV19 combines with J gene TRBJ2-1; TRBD2 matches 12 bases. The CDR3 is 17 residues long. CDR1 LNHDA and CDR2 SQIVND come from the germline V gene (reference sequence). Losses at the gene ends were 7 bases for V and 3 bases for J; bases not matched to a gene: 10. The chain's CDR3 is CASIPAASGRGYNEQFF. CDR3 DNA: TGTGCCAGTATCCCGGCGGCTAGCGGGAGGGGCTACAATGAGCAGTTCTTC.

The CDR3 region has the DNA TGTGCCAGCAGCTTAGGGCGGACCAGCTCCCAGTTCTTC. Encoded protein: CASSLGRTSSQFF. The chain is built from TRBV13 and TRBJ2-1; no clear D. This CDR3 is 13 amino acids long. Germline lookup yields CDR1 PRHDT and CDR2 FYEKMQ (reference sequence). V dropped 0 bases and J dropped 13 bases, with 13 bases sitting between them.

The genes are TRBV12-5 and TRBJ2-6, with 9 bases lining up with TRBD1. The germline V gene encodes CDR1 LGHNT and CDR2 FRNRAP. J lost 0 bases, V lost 2 bases, and 8 bases had no gene match. The CDR3 loop spans 19 amino acids. This CDR3 is CASGLMGQGLSSGANVLTF. The CDR3 DNA is TGTGCTAGTGGTTTGATGGGACAGGGTCTCAGCTCTGGGGCCAACGTCCTGACTTTC. The complete variable domain, with remaining parts taken from reference TRBV12-5 and TRBJ2-6, reads DARVTQTPRHKVTEMGQEVTMRCQPILGHNTVFWYRQTMMQGLELLAYFRNRAPLDDSGMPKDRFSAEMPDATLATLKIQPSEPRDSAVYFCASGLMGQGLSSGANVLTFGAGSRLTVL.

The chain recombines TRBV5-1 with TRBJ1-4; weak D call: TRBD1 (6 bases). The CDR3 sequence is 15 residues long. CDR1 is SGHRS and CDR2 is YFSETQ in the germline V gene. V lost 5 bases, J lost 7 bases, and 18 bases lay in between. As DNA, the CDR3 is TGCGCCAGCAGACGGGACAATGGGGGGGTTGAAAAACTGTTTTTT. This gives the protein CASRRDNGGVEKLFF. Drawing the rest from reference TRBV5-1 and TRBJ1-4, the complete variable domain is KAGVTQTPRYLIKTRGQQVTLSCSPISGHRSVSWYQQTPGQGLQFLFEYFSETQRNKGNFPGRFSGRQFSNSRSEMNVSTLELGDSALYLCASRRDNGGVEKLFFGSGTQLSVL.

The chain carries TRBV25-1 and TRBJ1-3; no definite D call. Germline CDR1 MGHDK, CDR2 SYGVNS. The V end lost 4 bases, the J end lost 1 base, and 8 bases lay between the germline ends. The length of the CDR3 is 14 residues. CDR3 bases: TGTGCCAGCAGTGCGTTGGGATCTGGAAACACCATATATTTT. It encodes CASSALGSGNTIYF.

The chain employs TRBV5-6 and TRBJ1-1; D remains ambiguous. Deletions cut 0 bases from V and 0 bases from J, with 6 bases between. Germline V CDR1 and CDR2: SGHDT, YYEEEE. The CDR3 runs 14 residues. The CDR3 is CASSLDRLNTEAFF. The DNA of the CDR3 is TGTGCCAGCAGCTTGGACAGATTGAACACTGAAGCTTTCTTT. The full variable domain, completed using reference TRBV5-6 and TRBJ1-1, is DAGVTQSPTHLIKTRGQQVTLRCSPKSGHDTVSWYQQALGQGPQFIFQYYEEEERQRGNFPDRFSGHQFPNYSSELNVNALLLGDSALYLCASSLDRLNTEAFFGQGTRLTVV.

The chain is built from TRBV27 and TRBJ1-1; no reliable D call. The CDR3 is 15 residues long. The ends were cut back, 5 bases at V and 4 bases at J, with 17 bases in the middle. Germline V gives CDR1 MNHEY, CDR2 SMNVEV (reference sequence). CDR3 DNA sequence: TGTGCCAGCAGTCGCGTTTACGTGGTGGGCACTGAAGCTTTCTTT. Its translation is CASSRVYVVGTEAFF.

This clone was seen a handful of times. This chain uses TRBV7-2 with TRBJ2-3; TRBD2 aligns across 8 bases. The CDR3 is 14 residues long. Trimming took 4 bases from V and 4 from J; bases not matched to a gene: 4. The germline CDR1 and CDR2 sequences are SGHTA and FQGNSA. CDR3 nucleotide sequence: TGTGCCAGCAGCTCAGGACTAGCTCCAGATACGCAGTATTTT. Amino acids: CASSSGLAPDTQYF.

This clone was seen a handful of times. The gene calls are TRBV30 and TRBJ2-1, with 10 bases lining up with TRBD2. This CDR3 is 12 amino acids long. Losses at the gene ends were 5 bases for V and 5 bases for J; bases not matched to a gene: 0. Germline CDR1 reads GTSNPN; CDR2 reads SVGIG (reference sequence). The CDR3 coding sequence is TGTGCCTGGCTAGCGGGAGACAATGAGCAGTTCTTC. Amino acids: CAWLAGDNEQFF.

Only one count was recorded for this clone. V and J are TRBV7-2 and TRBJ2-4; D call uncertain. Germline CDR1 SGHTA, CDR2 FQGNSA. The ends were cut back, 5 bases at V and 8 bases at J, with 13 bases in the middle. The CDR3 is 13 residues long. The chain's CDR3 is CASSKVLGDIQYF. DNA for the CDR3: TGTGCCAGCAGCAAAGTCTTAGGAGACATTCAGTACTTC.

This clone was recorded a few times. This chain joins TRBV15 and TRBJ2-1; D not resolved. Germline CDR1 reads LNHNV; CDR2 reads YYDKDF (reference sequence). V gave up 0 bases and J gave up 6 bases, with 9 bases separating them. This CDR3 is 14 amino acids long. This chain's CDR3 is CATSREGISNEQFF. CDR3 DNA: TGTGCCACCAGCAGAGAAGGCATCTCCAATGAGCAGTTCTTC.

This sequence joins TRBV5-1 and TRBJ2-1, with 10 nucleotides matching TRBD2. Germline CDR1 and CDR2: SGHRS and YFSETQ. The CDR3 length is 13 residues. V lost 5 bases to trimming and J lost 14 bases; unmatched junction nucleotides: 10. The CDR3 DNA is TGCGCCAGCAGATCAGCGGGAGGGCGAAGTGAGTTCTTC. Protein product: CASRSAGGRSEFF.

The DNA for the CDR3 is TGTGCCAGAATTACCATGAGGGTGTCCTACGAGCAGTACTTC. Its protein product is CARITMRVSYEQYF. This rearrangement joins TRBV13 to TRBJ2-7; weak D call: TRBD2 (5 bases). V lost 9 bases and J 1 base, leaving 16 bases between the germline ends. The germline gives CDR1 PRHDT, CDR2 FYEKMQ (reference sequence). CDR3 length: 14 residues.

This clone appeared once. The chain combines TRBV30 with TRBJ2-1; D unclear. Per germline, CDR1 GTSNPN and CDR2 SVGIG (reference sequence). The CDR3 runs 13 residues. The V end lost 0 bases, the J end lost 0 bases, and 3 bases lay between the germline ends. The CDR3 protein is CAWSVLSYNEQFF. As DNA, the CDR3 is TGTGCCTGGAGTGTACTCTCCTACAATGAGCAGTTCTTC.

This clone has just one count. The gene calls are TRBV4-1 and TRBJ2-5; D is possibly TRBD1 (5 bases). CDR3 length: 13 amino acids. The V gene lost 5 bases and the J gene lost 5 bases, with 12 bases spanning the gap. Germline CDR1 is MGHRA and CDR2 is YSYEKL. The CDR3 spells CASSSQGAETQYF. CDR3 sequence (DNA): TGCGCCAGCAGCTCCCAAGGGGCGGAGACCCAGTACTTC.

The gene calls are TRBV6-5 and TRBJ1-2, with D possibly TRBD1 on 5 matching bases. Trimming cost V 11 bases and J 0 bases, with 19 bases left between them. The CDR3 has 15 residues. CDR1 MNHEY and CDR2 SVGAGI come from the germline V gene. The CDR3 is CAASRRGLPNYGYTF. The CDR3 DNA reads TGTGCCGCCAGTAGGAGGGGACTACCTAACTATGGCTACACCTTC.